One sample yielded the 24 T cell receptor beta chains listed below, sequenced in a study of shared clonotypes between healthy human individuals. Sequenced by immunoSEQ multiplex PCR; TCRdb stores in-frame clones only, minus some. The sample lists 100,000 or so clones, less than 50% occurring once. Source material: PBMCs. The receptors stem from a woman aged 40-49 years in good health. Some clones in this sample may be carry-over from other donors' samples.

This clone has ten or more counts. The V call is TRBV28, the J call TRBJ2-1; D is perhaps TRBD2 (6 bases). V lost 6 bases and J lost 7, with 16 bases in between. The CDR3 runs to 14 residues. The germline CDR1 and CDR2 sequences are MDHEN and SYDVKM. The DNA for the CDR3 is TGTGCCAGCAGCCGCCCCGGAGGGGTGAATGAGCAGTTCTTC. Amino acids: CASSRPGGVNEQFF.

This clone was counted a single time. The V gene is TRBV1, the J gene TRBJ2-5; the table's D call TRBD2 went unverified against the DNA. The DNA matches TRBJ2-7 better at its end, which makes the J call doubtful. TRBV1 is reported as a pseudogene. CDR3 size: 18 residues. The CDR3 loop reads CTSSQEALAGDQPYEQYF. DNA of the CDR3: TGCACCAGCAGCCAAGAGGCACTAGCGGGAGATCAACCTTACGAGCAGTACTTC.

This clone was observed at least ten times. At one of its ends the junction is not consistent with the germline gene, which may arise from a read error. V gene TRBV6-5 combines with J gene TRBJ2-1; the D gene is possibly TRBD1 (7 bases). Germline-derived CDR1 and CDR2 are MNHEY and SVGAGI. CDR3 size: 15 residues. CDR3 residues: CASGYRGGSVNEQFF. The CDR3 DNA reads as TGTGCCAGCGGTTACAGGGGAGGAAGCGTCAATGAGCAGTTCTTC.

This rearrangement joins TRBV19 to TRBJ1-1; maybe TRBD1 (5 bases). V was clipped by 4 bases and J by 5 bases, with 17 bases between them. Germline CDR1 and CDR2: LNHDA and SQIVND (reference sequence). The CDR3 is 15 amino acids. The CDR3 DNA sequence: TGTGCCAGTAGTACCCCGGGACTTTCGAGGACTGAAGCTTTCTTT. It codes for CASSTPGLSRTEAFF.

In its sample, this clone was seen a few times. The rearrangement joins TRBV27 to TRBJ2-5, with 14 bases that match TRBD2. The CDR3 consists of 15 residues. Germline assignment: CDR1 MNHEY and CDR2 SMNVEV (reference sequence). V trimming: 3 bases; J trimming: 4 bases; junction bases outside the gene matches: 1. The CDR3 DNA sequence: TGTGCCAGCAGTTTTGGGACTAGCGGGGGAGAGACCCAGTACTTC. Translated: CASSFGTSGGETQYF.

The J gene is TRBJ2-5, the V gene TRBV18, with unresolved D. Germline V gives CDR1 KGHSH, CDR2 LQKENI. This CDR3 has 14 residues. V lost 0 bases, J lost 2 bases, and 7 bases lay in between. CDR3 protein: CASSPPHGQETQYF. The CDR3 coding sequence is TGTGCCAGCTCACCACCGCATGGGCAAGAGACCCAGTACTTC.

Only a few counts were recorded for this clone. V usage is TRBV5-4 and J usage is TRBJ2-1; perhaps TRBD1 as D (6 bases). CDR1 SGHNT and CDR2 YYREEE come from the germline V gene (reference sequence). Trimming took 6 bases from V and 6 from J, leaving 19 bases between them. The CDR3 runs to 15 residues. The CDR3 region has the DNA TGTGCCAGCACGCTTCGGGACAACGGGCGCAATGAGCAGTTCTTC. Protein sequence: CASTLRDNGRNEQFF.

The chain carries TRBV5-1 and TRBJ1-2; D gene ambiguous. CDR3 size: 13 residues. Germline V CDR1 and CDR2: SGHRS, YFSETQ. Trimming took 0 bases from V and 8 from J, leaving 11 bases between them. In DNA, the CDR3 is TGCGCCAGCAGCTTGGACGGGCCGGACGGCTACACCTTC. It specifies CASSLDGPDGYTF.

The chain employs TRBV12-2 and TRBJ2-1; TRBD2, the table's D call, was not compared with the DNA. TRBV12-2 is a known pseudogene. This CDR3 has 15 residues. CDR3 nucleotides: TGTGCAGGAGACAAGGGACTAGCGGGGACGAATGAGCAGTTCTTC. Translating gives CAGDKGLAGTNEQFF.

The genes are TRBV7-2 and TRBJ2-4, with 8 positions matching TRBD2. In germline, CDR1 is SGHTA, CDR2 FQGNSA. With 5 bases clipped from V and 6 bases from J, the junction kept 9 bases outside the gene matches. The CDR3 contains 15 residues. DNA of the CDR3: TGTGCCAGCAGCCGCAAAACTAGCGGCCTAAACATTCAGTACTTC. Translation: CASSRKTSGLNIQYF.

This clone showed up many times. The chain uses TRBV6-1 and TRBJ1-5; TRBD1 agrees at 10 bases. This CDR3 comprises 13 residues. J gave up 7 bases and V 6 bases, and 3 bases lay outside the gene matches. The germline V gene has CDR1 MNHNS and CDR2 SASEGT. CDR3 DNA: TGTGCCAGCAGCGGGACAGGGGCCCAGCCCCAGCATTTT. Translating gives CASSGTGAQPQHF.

As regards this clone: Germline is not matched at one junction end, which may reflect a read error. The rearrangement joins TRBV30 to TRBJ2-7; weak D call: TRBD1 (5 bases). Per the germline V gene, CDR1 is GTSNPN and CDR2 is SVGIG (reference sequence). The CDR3 length is 12 residues. CDR3 sequence: CARSVTGYEQYF. CDR3 DNA: TGTGCCCGGAGTGTAACAGGTTACGAGCAGTACTTC.

Worth noting for this clone: Different DNA sequences within this sample yield the same CDR3. V is TRBV30 and J is TRBJ1-2, with a tentative D call TRBD1 (6 bases). The CDR3 is 19 residues long. Deletions cut 3 bases from V and 3 bases from J, with 29 bases between. Germline lookup yields CDR1 GTSNPN and CDR2 SVGIG (reference sequence). The CDR3 is CAWSGTMFYGRQRDYGYTF. In DNA, the CDR3 is TGTGCCTGGAGCGGGACAATGTTTTACGGACGCCAAAGGGACTATGGCTACACCTTC.

This clone is deemed medium-sized. The genes are TRBV2 and TRBJ1-3; D is uncertain. The CDR3 extends over 14 amino acids. Trimming took 4 bases from V and 2 from J, leaving 9 bases between them. Germline CDR1 and CDR2: SNHLY and FYNNEI. The CDR3 reads CASSVGGPGNTIYF. Here the CDR3 DNA reads TGTGCCAGCAGTGTCGGAGGGCCTGGAAACACCATATATTTT.

This rearrangement joins TRBV7-8 to TRBJ1-1, with a possible D match to TRBD1 (5 bases). The CDR3 consists of 14 residues. Germline V gives CDR1 SGHVS, CDR2 FQNEAQ. V was clipped by 5 bases and J by 5 bases, with 15 bases between them. The CDR3 DNA reads as TGTGCCAGCAGCCCTCGAGGGGCTTGGACTGAAGCTTTCTTT. This sequence encodes CASSPRGAWTEAFF.

CDR3 in amino acids: CASSLDQRQTYEQYF. CDR3 nucleotide sequence: TGTGCCAGCAGCTTAGATCAGCGACAAACCTACGAGCAGTACTTC. This sequence joins TRBV11-1 and TRBJ2-7; D unresolved. The V and J ends lost 1 base and 2 bases respectively, with 12 bases between them. Germline assignment: CDR1 SGHAT and CDR2 FQDESV (reference sequence). The CDR3 sequence is 15 residues long.

This sequence joins TRBV10-3 and TRBJ2-2, with TRBD1 identical over 9 bases. J gave up 7 bases and V 6 bases, and 6 bases lay outside the gene matches. This CDR3 has 14 residues. Germline V lookup: CDR1 ENHRY, CDR2 SYGVKD. CDR3 amino acids: CAIRGQGKGGELFF. CDR3 DNA: TGTGCCATCAGGGGACAGGGAAAGGGCGGGGAGCTGTTTTTT.

V and J are TRBV29-1 and TRBJ2-2; D call uncertain. The CDR3 contains 13 residues. The V gene lost 4 bases and the J gene lost 5 bases, with 11 bases spanning the gap. CDR1 and CDR2 from the germline V gene are SQVTM and ANQGSEA. CDR3 nucleotides: TGCAGCGTTGGGTTTGAGATGACCGGGGAGCTGTTTTTT. Amino acid sequence: CSVGFEMTGELFF.

About this clone: A much larger clone differs by one base, so this may be a read error. The chain employs TRBV10-1 and TRBJ2-7; TRBD2 matches 12 bases. CDR1 is WNHNN, CDR2 SYGVQD, per germline (reference sequence). CDR3 length: 12 amino acids. As DNA, the CDR3 is TGCTCCAAAACTAGCGGGAGGTACGAGCAGTACTTC. This sequence encodes CSKTSGRYEQYF.

The V call is TRBV28, the J call TRBJ2-3; D is uncertain. CDR1 is MDHEN and CDR2 is SYDVKM in the germline V gene. The CDR3 spans 15 residues. V shed 4 bases and J shed 1 base, with 12 bases lying between them. CDR3 DNA: TGTGCCAGCAGTTCCCTCGTGACGGGCACAGATACGCAGTATTTT. As protein: CASSSLVTGTDTQYF.

This clone was detected many times. The J gene is TRBJ1-2, the V gene TRBV6-6, with 10 bases aligning to TRBD1. After removal of 6 bases from V and 9 bases from J, the junction contained 10 bases not matched to a gene. Germline V gives CDR1 MNHNY, CDR2 SVGAGI (reference sequence). The CDR3 sequence is 14 residues long. CDR3 loop: CASSEPDRGIRYTF. The DNA of the CDR3 is TGTGCCAGCAGCGAACCGGACAGGGGGATACGCTACACCTTC.

Comment on this clone: Since a far larger clone is one base different, this is likely a read error. This chain joins TRBV19 and TRBJ2-5; TRBD2 matches at 8 bases. V lost 2 bases to trimming and J lost 2 bases; unmatched junction nucleotides: 4. The CDR3 covers 15 residues. The germline V gene has CDR1 LNHDA and CDR2 SQIVND (reference sequence). The DNA of the CDR3 is TGTGCCAGTAGTATAAGCGGGGGACGGCAAGAGACCCAGTACTTC. Its translation: CASSISGGRQETQYF.

This clone was counted only a few times. The rearrangement joins TRBV5-1 to TRBJ2-5; 7 nucleotides agree with TRBD2. After removal of 6 bases from V and 4 bases from J, the junction contained 6 bases not matched to a gene. CDR3 length: 13 amino acids. The V gene's germline CDR1 is SGHRS and CDR2 YFSETQ. CDR3 in DNA: TGCGCCAGCAACCAGGGAGGGGCAGAGACCCAGTACTTC. Amino acid sequence: CASNQGGAETQYF.

Ten or more counts support this clone. CDR3 region: CASSVGSRYEQYF. In DNA, the CDR3 is TGTGCCAGCAGCGTAGGCAGCCGCTACGAGCAGTACTTC. The chain has TRBV9 and TRBJ2-7; no firm D call. CDR1 is SGDLS, CDR2 YYNGEE, per germline. The ends were cut back, 0 bases at V and 3 bases at J, with 7 bases in the middle. The CDR3 runs 13 residues.